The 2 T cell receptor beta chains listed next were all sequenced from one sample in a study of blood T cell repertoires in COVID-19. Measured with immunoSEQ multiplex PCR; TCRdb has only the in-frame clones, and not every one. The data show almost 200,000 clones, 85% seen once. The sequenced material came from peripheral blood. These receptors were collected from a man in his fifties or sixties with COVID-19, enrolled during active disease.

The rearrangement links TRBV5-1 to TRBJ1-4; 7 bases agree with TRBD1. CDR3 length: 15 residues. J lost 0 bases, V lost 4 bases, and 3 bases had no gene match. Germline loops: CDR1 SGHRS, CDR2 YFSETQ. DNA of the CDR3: TGCGCCAGCAGCGGACAGGTTGCAACTAATGAAAAACTGTTTTTT. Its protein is CASSGQVATNEKLFF.

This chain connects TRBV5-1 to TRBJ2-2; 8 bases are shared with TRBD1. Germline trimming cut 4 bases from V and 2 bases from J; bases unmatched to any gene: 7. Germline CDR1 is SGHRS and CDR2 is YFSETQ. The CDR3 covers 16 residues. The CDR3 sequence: CASSPAGQGNTGELFF. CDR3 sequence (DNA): TGCGCCAGCAGCCCGGCAGGACAGGGAAACACCGGGGAGCTGTTTTTT.